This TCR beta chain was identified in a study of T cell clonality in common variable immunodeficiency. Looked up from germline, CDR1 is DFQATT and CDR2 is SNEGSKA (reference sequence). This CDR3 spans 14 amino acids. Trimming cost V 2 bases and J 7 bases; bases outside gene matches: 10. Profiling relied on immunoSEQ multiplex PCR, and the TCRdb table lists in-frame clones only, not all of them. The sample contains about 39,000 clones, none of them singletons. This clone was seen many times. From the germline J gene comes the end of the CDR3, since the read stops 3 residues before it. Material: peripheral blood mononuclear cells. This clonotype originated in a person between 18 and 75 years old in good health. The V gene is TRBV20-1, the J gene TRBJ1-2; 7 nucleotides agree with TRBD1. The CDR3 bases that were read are TGCAGTGCTAGAAAAGGGCAGGGGGTTGGTGGC. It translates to CSARKGQGVGG. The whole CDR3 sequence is CSARKGQGVGGYTF.